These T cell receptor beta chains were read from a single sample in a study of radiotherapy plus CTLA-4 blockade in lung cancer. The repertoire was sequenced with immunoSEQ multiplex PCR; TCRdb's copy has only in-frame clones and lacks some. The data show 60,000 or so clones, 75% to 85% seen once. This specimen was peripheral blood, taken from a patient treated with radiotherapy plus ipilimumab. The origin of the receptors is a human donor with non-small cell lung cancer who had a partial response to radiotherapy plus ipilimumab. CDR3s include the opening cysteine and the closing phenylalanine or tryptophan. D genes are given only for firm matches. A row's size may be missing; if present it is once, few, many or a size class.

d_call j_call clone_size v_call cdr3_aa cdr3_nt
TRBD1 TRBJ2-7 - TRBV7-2 CASSLAPGQGYEQYF TGTGCCAGCAGCTTAGCCCCTGGACAGGGCTACGAGCAGTACTTC
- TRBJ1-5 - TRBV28 CAGGARQPQHF TGTGCGGGGGGGGCGCGTCAGCCCCAGCATTTT
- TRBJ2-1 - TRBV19 CASSKGPAEGYNEQFF TGTGCCAGTAGCAAAGGACCCGCCGAGGGTTACAATGAGCAGTTCTTC
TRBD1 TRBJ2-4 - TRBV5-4 CASSPPGTGQNIQYF TGTGCCAGCAGCCCTCCCGGGACAGGGCAAAACATTCAGTACTTC
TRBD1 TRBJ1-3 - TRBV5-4 CASSSGQGAANTIYF TGTGCCAGCAGCTCCGGACAGGGGGCTGCAAACACCATATATTTT
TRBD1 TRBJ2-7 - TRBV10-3 CAISEPGTDYEQYF TGTGCCATCAGTGAGCCCGGGACAGACTACGAGCAGTACTTC
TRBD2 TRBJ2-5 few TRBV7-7 CASSFSGGAGETQYF TGTGCCAGCAGCTTTAGCGGGGGGGCCGGGGAGACCCAGTACTTC
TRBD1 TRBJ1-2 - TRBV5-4 CASSSGQGGFWYGYTF TGTGCCAGCAGCTCCGGGCAGGGGGGTTTTTGGTATGGCTACACCTTC
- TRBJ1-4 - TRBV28 CASSLSGTTNEKLFF TGTGCCAGCAGTCTCTCGGGTACAACTAATGAAAAACTGTTTTTT
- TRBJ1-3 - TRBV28 CASTGNTIYF TGTGCCAGCACGGGAAACACCATATATTTT
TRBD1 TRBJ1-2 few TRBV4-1 CASSPVQGARGIYGYTF TGCGCCAGCAGCCCAGTACAGGGGGCACGCGGAATCTATGGCTACACCTTC
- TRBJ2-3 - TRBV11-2 CASSLQGTDTQYF TGTGCCAGCAGCTTACAGGGGACAGATACGCAGTATTTT
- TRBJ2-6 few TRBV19 CASSMGAPSSGANVLTF TGTGCCAGTAGTATGGGGGCCCCTAGCTCTGGGGCCAACGTCCTGACTTTC
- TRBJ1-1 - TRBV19 CASSQGFAEAFF TGTGCCAGTAGTCAGGGGTTTGCTGAAGCTTTCTTT
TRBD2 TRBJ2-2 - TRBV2 CASSVGGATNTGELFF TGTGCCAGCAGTGTCGGGGGGGCGACGAACACCGGGGAGCTGTTTTTT
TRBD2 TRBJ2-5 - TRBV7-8 CASSLERGGWETQYF TGTGCCAGCAGCTTAGAGCGGGGGGGCTGGGAGACCCAGTACTTC
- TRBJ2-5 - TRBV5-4 CASSLGGGETQYF TGTGCCAGCAGCTTGGGGGGAGGAGAGACCCAGTACTTC
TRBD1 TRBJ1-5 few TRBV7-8 CASSFDRGGTQPQHF TGTGCCAGCAGTTTTGACAGGGGGGGAACTCAGCCCCAGCATTTT
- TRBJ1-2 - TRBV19 CASRRQTDYGYTF TGTGCCAGTAGACGACAGACTGACTATGGCTACACCTTC
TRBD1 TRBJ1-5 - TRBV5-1 CASSLVQGGINQPQHF TGCGCCAGCAGCTTGGTACAGGGGGGAATCAATCAGCCCCAGCATTTT
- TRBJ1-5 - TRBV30 CAWPSGTHSNQPQHF TGTGCCTGGCCTTCAGGGACTCATAGCAATCAGCCCCAGCATTTT
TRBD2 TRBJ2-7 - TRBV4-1 CASSQDSTSGRSYEQYF TGCGCCAGCAGCCAAGATTCAACTAGCGGGCGATCCTACGAGCAGTACTTC
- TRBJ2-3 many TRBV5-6 CASSLAGSGSGTDTQYF TGTGCCAGCAGCTTGGCCGGGAGCGGGTCTGGCACAGATACGCAGTATTTT
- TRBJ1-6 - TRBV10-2 CASSQSGVYTPLHF TGCGCCAGCAGTCAATCAGGGGTATATACACCCCTCCACTTT
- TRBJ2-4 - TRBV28 CASSVVGNIQYF TGTGCCAGCAGTGTAGTCGGTAACATTCAGTACTTC